This is a list of T cell receptor beta chains from one sample in a study of vaccination effects on CD4 cells after COVID-19. Here immunoSEQ multiplex PCR was the method, and the copy in TCRdb shows in-frame clones only, minus some. The repertoire holds tens of thousands of clones, with about 80% as singletons. These receptors lack a known antigen. The sequencing here drew on CD4+ T cells from PBMCs cultured with a peptide pool, taken before COVID-19 vaccination. The receptors were gathered from a human donor who had a prior SARS-CoV-2 infection. Both conserved end residues are trimmed from each CDR3. Each record gives: V gene, J gene, CDR3 protein.

TRBV7-6	TRBJ2-5	ASSLGWRGNQETQY
TRBV30	TRBJ2-7	AWTSGGSDEQY
TRBV6-5	TRBJ2-3	ASSLRGEGTDTQY
TRBV11-3	TRBJ2-1	ASSFSTSGDSSLNEQF
TRBV7-9	TRBJ1-6	ASSLDNSPLH
TRBV7-9	TRBJ2-6	ASSPRQGLSGANVLT
TRBV5-4	TRBJ2-3	ASSFRTSGQTY
TRBV19	TRBJ2-1	ASSIDLWLAGPEQF
TRBV7-2	TRBJ2-3	ASSLRLYTDTQY
TRBV6-5	TRBJ2-7	ASSYGRDRASYEQY
TRBV12-5	TRBJ2-2	ASGLVLAGSGELF
TRBV5-4	TRBJ2-3	ASSLDRGTADTQY
TRBV24-1	TRBJ2-3	ATSDGWASGRAHDTQY
TRBV21-1	TRBJ1-5	ASSINRVPGWSQPQH
TRBV5-8	TRBJ2-7	ASSLISGWSWQY
TRBV4-2	TRBJ2-2	ASSQDYGAVAGELF
TRBV9	TRBJ2-3	ASAEGRTDTQY
TRBV7-2	TRBJ1-5	ASSISRLTNQPQH
TRBV11-2	TRBJ2-5	ASSSGYKSWGETQY
TRBV30	TRBJ2-3	AWSGTALSTDTQY
TRBV5-6	TRBJ2-7	ASSLGRAYEQY
TRBV20-1	TRBJ1-4	SASGGGSNEKLF
TRBV11-3	TRBJ1-5	ASSLSGINQPQH
TRBV3-1/TRBV3-2	TRBJ2-7	ASSGRVATRATQY
TRBV2	TRBJ2-7	ASRPGTLADHEQY
TRBV4-3	TRBJ2-1	ASSQDYGGRNEQF
TRBV6-6	TRBJ2-7	ASSYSHRGVNYEQY
TRBV6-1	TRBJ1-5	ASSEGGQGYPQH
TRBV3-1/TRBV3-2	TRBJ1-2	ASSQEQVYGYT
TRBV12-3/TRBV12-4	TRBJ1-2	ASSRTLGGGYT
TRBV27	TRBJ1-2	ATGIRAEAYGYT
TRBV9	TRBJ2-2	ASSVSTGANTGELF
TRBV9	TRBJ2-3	ASSISTDTQY
TRBV7-3	TRBJ1-1	ATTVCLTRTEAF
TRBV19	TRBJ2-1	ASTKDYISGYEQF
TRBV7-2	TRBJ1-6	ASSYVGGANSPLH